This T cell receptor (beta chain) was identified during a study of blood T cells in healthy people across ages. Study results and limitations: Per million T cells, the diversity of TCR beta decreased roughly linearly as age advanced.

The CDR3 has 14 residues. Germline assignment: CDR1 SGHRS and CDR2 YFSETQ. Trimming took off 0 bases at V and 7 bases at J, with 11 bases between the two ends. The use of a sample-barcoded 5' primer and a J-beta primer mix characterized a second PCR of roughly 7 to 11 cycles. TCRdb processed the 5' RACE reads anew with MiXCR; each CDR3 protein has one entry. The sample yields about a million distinct CDR3 sequences, roughly two fifths seen once. Worth noting for this clonotype: Its matching antigen is unknown.

The genes are TRBV5-1 and TRBJ2-1; the D gene is possibly TRBD1 (5 bases). This receptor was identified in a man aged 18 to 30 in good health. Specimen: blood. The CDR3 DNA reads as TGCGCCAGCAGCTTGGCCTATCAGGGTAATGAGCAGTTCTTC. Amino acid sequence: CASSLAYQGNEQFF.